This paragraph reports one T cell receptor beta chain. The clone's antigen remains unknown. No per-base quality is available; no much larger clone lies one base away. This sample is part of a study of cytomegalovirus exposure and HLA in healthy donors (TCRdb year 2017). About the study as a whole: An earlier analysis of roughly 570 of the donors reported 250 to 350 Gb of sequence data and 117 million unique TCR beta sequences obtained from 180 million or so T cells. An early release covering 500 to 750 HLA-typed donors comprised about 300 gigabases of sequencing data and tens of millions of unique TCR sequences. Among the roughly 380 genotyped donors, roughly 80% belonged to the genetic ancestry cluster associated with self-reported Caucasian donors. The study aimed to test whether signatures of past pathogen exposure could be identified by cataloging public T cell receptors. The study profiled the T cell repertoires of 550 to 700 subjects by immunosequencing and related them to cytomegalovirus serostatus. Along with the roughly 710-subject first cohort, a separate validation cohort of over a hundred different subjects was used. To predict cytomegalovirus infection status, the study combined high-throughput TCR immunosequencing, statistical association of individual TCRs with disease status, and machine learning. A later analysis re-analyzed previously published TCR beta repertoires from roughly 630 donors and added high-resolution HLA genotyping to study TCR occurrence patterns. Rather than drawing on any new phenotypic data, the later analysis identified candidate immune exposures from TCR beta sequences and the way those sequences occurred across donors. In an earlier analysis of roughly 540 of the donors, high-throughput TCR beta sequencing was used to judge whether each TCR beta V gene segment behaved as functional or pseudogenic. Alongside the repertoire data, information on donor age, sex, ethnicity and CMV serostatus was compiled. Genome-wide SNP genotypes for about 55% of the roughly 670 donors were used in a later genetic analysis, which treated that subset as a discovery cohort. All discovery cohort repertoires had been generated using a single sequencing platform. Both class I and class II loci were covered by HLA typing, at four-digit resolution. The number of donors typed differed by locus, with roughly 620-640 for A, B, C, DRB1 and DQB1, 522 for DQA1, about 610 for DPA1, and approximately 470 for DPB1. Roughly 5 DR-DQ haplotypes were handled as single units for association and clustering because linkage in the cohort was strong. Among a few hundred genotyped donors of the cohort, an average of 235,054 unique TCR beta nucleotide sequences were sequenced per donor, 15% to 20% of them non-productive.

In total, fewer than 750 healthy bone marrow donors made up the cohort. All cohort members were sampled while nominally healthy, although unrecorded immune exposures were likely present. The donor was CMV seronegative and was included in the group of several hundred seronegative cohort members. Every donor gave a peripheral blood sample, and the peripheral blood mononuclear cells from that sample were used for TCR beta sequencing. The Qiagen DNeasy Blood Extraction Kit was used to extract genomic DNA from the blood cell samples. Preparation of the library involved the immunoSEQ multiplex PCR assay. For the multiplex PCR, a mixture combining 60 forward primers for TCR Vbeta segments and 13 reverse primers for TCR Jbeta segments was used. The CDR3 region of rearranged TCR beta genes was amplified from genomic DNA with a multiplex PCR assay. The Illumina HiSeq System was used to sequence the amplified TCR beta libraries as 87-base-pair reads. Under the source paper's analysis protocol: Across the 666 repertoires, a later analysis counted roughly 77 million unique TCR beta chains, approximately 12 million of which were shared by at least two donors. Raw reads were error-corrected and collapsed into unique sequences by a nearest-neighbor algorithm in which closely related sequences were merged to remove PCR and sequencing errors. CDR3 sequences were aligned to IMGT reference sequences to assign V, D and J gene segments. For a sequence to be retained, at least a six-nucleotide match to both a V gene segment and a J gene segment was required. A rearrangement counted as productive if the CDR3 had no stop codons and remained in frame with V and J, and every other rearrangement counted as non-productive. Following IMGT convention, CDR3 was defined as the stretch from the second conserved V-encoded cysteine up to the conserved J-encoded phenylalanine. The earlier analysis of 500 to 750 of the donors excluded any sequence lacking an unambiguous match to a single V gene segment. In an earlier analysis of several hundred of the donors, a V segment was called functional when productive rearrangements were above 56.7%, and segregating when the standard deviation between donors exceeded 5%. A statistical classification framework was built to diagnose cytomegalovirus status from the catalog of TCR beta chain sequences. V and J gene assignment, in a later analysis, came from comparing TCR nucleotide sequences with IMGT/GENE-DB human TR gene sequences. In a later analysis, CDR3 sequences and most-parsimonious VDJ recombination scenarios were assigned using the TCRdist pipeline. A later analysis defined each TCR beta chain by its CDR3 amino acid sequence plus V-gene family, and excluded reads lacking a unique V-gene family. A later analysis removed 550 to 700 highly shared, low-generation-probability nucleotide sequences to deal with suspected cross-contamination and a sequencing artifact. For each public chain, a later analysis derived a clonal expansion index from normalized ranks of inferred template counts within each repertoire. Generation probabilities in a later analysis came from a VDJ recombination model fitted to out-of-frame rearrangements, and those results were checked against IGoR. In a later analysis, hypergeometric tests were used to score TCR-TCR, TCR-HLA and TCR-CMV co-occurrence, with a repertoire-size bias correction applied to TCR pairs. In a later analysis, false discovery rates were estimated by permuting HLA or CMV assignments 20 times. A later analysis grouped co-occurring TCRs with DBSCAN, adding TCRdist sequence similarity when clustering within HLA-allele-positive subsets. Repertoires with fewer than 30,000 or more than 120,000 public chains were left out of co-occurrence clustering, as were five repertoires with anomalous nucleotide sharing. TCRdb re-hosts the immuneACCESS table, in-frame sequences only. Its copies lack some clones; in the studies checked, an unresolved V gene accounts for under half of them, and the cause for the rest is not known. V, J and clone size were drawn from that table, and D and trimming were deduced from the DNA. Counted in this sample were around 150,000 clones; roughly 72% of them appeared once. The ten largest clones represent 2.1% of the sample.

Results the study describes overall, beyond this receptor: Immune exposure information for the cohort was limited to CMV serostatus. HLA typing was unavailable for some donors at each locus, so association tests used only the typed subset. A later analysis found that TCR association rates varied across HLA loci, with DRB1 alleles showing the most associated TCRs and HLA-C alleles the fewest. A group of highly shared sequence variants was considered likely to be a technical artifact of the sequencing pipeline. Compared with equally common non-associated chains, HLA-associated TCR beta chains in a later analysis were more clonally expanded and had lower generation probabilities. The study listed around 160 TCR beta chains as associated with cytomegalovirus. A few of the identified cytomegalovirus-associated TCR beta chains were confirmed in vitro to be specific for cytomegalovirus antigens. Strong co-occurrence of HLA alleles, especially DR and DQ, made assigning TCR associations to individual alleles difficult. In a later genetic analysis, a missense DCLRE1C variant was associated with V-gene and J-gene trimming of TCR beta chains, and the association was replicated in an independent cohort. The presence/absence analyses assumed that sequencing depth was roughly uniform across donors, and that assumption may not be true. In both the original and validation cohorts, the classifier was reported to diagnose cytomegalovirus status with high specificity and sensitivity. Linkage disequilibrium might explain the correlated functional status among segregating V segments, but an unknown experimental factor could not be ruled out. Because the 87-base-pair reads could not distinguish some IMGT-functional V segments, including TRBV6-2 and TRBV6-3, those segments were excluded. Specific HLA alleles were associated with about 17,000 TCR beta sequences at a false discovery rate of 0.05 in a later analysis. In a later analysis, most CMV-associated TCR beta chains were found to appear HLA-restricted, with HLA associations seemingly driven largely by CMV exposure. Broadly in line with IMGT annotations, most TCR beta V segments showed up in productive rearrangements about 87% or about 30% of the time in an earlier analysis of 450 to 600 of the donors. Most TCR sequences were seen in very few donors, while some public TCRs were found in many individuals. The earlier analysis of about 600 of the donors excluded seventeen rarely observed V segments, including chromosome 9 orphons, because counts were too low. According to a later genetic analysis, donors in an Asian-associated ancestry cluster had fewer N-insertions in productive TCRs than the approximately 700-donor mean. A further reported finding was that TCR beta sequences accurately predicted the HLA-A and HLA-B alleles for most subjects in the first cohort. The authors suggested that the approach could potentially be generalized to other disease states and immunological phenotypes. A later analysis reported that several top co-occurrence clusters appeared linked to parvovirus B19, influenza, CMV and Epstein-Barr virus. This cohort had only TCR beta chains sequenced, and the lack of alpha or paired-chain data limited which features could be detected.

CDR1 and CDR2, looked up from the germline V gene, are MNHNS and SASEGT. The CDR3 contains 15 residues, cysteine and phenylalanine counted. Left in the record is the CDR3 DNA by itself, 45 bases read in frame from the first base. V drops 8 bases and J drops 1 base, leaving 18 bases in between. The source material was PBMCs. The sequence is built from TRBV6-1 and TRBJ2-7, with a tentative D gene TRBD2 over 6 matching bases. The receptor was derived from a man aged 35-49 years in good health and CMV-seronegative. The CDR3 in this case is CASCTQAGLSYEQYF. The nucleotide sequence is TGTGCCAGCTGCACCCAGGCGGGGCTGTCCTACGAGCAGTACTTC.